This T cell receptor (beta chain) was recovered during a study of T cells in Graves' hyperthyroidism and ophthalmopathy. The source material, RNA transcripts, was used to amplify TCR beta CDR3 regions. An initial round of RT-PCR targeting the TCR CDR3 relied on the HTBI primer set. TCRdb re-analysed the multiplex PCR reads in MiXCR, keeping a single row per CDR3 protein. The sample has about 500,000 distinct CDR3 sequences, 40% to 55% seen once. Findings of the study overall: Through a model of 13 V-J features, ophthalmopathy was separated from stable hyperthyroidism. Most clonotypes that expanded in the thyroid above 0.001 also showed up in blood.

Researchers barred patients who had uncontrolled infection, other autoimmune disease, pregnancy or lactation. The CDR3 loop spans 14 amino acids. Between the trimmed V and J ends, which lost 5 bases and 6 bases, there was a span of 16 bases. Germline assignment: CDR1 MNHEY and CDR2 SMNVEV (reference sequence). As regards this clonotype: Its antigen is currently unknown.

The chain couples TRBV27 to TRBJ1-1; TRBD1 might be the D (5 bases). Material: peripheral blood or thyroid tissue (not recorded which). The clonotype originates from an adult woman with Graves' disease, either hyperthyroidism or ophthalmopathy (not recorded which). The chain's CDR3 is CASSKRAGVPEAFF. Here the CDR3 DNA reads TGTGCCAGCAGTAAAAGGGCGGGGGTCCCTGAAGCTTTCTTT.